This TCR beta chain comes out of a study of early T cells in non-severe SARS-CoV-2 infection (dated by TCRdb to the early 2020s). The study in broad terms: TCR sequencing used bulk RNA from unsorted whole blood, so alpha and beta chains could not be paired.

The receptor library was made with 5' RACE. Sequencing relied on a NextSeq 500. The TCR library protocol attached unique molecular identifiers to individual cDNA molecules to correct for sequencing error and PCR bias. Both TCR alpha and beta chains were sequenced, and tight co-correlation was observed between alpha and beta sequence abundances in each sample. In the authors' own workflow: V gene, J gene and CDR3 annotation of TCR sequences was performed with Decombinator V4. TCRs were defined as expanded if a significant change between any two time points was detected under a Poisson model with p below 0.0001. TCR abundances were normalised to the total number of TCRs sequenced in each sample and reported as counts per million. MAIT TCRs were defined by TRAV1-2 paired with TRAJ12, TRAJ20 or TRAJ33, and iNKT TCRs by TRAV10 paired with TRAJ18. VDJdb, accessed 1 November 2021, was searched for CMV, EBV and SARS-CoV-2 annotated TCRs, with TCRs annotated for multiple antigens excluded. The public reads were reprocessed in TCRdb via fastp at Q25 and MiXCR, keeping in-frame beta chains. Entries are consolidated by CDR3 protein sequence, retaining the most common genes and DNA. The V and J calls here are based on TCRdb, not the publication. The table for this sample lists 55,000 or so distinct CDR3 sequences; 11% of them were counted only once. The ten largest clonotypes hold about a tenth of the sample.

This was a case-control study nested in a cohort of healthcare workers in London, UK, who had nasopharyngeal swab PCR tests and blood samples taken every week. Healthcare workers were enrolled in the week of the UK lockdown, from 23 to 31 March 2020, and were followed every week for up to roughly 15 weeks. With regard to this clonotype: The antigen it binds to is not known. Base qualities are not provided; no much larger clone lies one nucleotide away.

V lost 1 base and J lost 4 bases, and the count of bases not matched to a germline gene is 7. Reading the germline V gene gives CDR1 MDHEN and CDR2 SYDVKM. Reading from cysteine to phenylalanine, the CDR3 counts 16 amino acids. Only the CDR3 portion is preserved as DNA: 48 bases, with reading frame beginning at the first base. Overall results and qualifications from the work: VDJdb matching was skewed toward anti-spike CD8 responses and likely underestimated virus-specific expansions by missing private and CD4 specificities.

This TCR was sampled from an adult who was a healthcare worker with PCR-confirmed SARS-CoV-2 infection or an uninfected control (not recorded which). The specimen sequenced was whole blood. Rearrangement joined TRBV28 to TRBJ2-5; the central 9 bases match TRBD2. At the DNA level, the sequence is TGTGCCAGCAGTTTATTGGCGCGGGGGGGCCTAGAGACCCAGTACTTC. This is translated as CASSLLARGGLETQYF.